The 22 T cell receptor beta chains given below trace back to one sample, sequenced in a study of kidney transplant recipient with SARS-CoV-2 infection. TCRdb reprocessed the reads via MiXCR and lists one record per CDR3 protein. The sample holds under 300,000 distinct CDR3 sequences, about 30% seen once. Sequencing used a blood sample, obtained at baseline and around day 120 from a kidney transplant recipient. The receptors were gathered from a male patient in his thirties who had COVID-19 and was a kidney transplant recipient. Some of the T cells might come from the graft donor.

The table lists this clonotype with many counts. The chain combines TRBV7-3 with TRBJ2-2, with 9 bases matching TRBD1. The CDR3 sequence is 16 residues long. CDR1 SGHTA and CDR2 FQGTGA come from the germline V gene. With 5 bases clipped from V and 7 bases from J, the junction kept 11 bases outside the gene matches. This CDR3 reads CASSQLGTGLVGELFF. DNA of the CDR3: TGTGCCAGCAGCCAATTGGGGACAGGGTTGGTCGGGGAGCTGTTTTTT.

Concerning this clonotype: This may arise from a read error, as a much more abundant clone is one base away. The chain joins TRBV12-3 or TRBV12-4 to TRBJ1-2, with D hard to call. The CDR3 has 17 amino acids. CDR3 bases: TGTGCCAGCAGTTGTGAGCTCAGCTTCCGAAAGACCTATGGCTACGCCTTC. Amino acid sequence: CASSCELSFRKTYGYAF.

The sample holds many counts of this clonotype. The V and J genes are TRBV3-2 and TRBJ1-6; the table's D call, TRBD1, has no DNA check behind it. TRBV3-2 counts as a pseudogene. This CDR3 contains 12 residues. CDR3 nucleotide sequence: TGTGCCAGCAGCCAAGAGAGGACATCTCTCCACTTT. It specifies CASSQERTSLHF.

This clonotype has a count of ten or more. The chain couples TRBV11-2 to TRBJ2-3, with a possible D match to TRBD2 (6 bases). Per germline, CDR1 SGHAT and CDR2 FQNNGV. The germline V and J ends were trimmed by 2 bases and 5 bases, with 17 bases remaining between them. The CDR3 totals 16 residues. CDR3 DNA sequence: TGTGCCAGCAGCTTAACCTTAAGTATAGCGGAAGATACGCAGTATTTT. Residues: CASSLTLSIAEDTQYF.

In its sample, this clonotype was seen many times. This chain connects TRBV16 to TRBJ1-2; D is uncertain. The germline V gene has CDR1 KGHSY and CDR2 FQNENV. The CDR3 length is 17 residues. Trimming took off 5 bases at V and 4 bases at J, with 23 bases between the two ends. The CDR3 spells CASSERPVVRKTYGYTF. CDR3 bases: TGTGCCAGCAGCGAACGACCGGTCGTTAGAAAGACCTATGGCTACACCTTC.

This chain uses TRBV5-1 with TRBJ2-3; D tentatively reads TRBD1 or TRBD2 (5 bases each). V lost 4 bases to trimming and J lost 4 bases, with 19 bases between them. Germline CDR1 SGHRS, CDR2 YFSETQ. The CDR3 extends over 16 amino acids. The CDR3 nucleotides read TGCGCCAGCAGCGCCTACCGAATGGGGGTTTCAGATACGCAGTATTTT. Translated: CASSAYRMGVSDTQYF.

As for this clonotype: A much larger clone lies one base from this, so it may be a read error. This chain joins TRBV6-5 and TRBJ2-7, with D maybe TRBD2 (5 bases). The V gene lost 5 bases and the J gene lost 9 bases, with 20 bases spanning the gap. There are 14 residues in the CDR3. Per the germline V gene, CDR1 is MNHEY and CDR2 is SVGAGI. The CDR3 loop reads CASSQPGARRAQYF. Written as DNA, the CDR3 is TGTGCCAGCAGTCAACCGGGCGCACGGCGGGCGCAGTACTTC.

This clonotype was recorded at least ten times. The chain employs TRBV28 and TRBJ1-2; possible D gene TRBD1, 6 bases. This CDR3 spans 12 amino acids. V gave up 10 bases and J gave up 8 bases, with 17 bases separating them. Germline values: CDR1 MDHEN, CDR2 SYDVKM. The CDR3 loop is CATLQGRGGYTF. CDR3 DNA sequence: TGTGCCACTCTACAGGGCCGTGGCGGCTACACCTTC.

As to this clonotype: Given a much more abundant clone one base away, this may be a read error. J is TRBJ2-5 and V is TRBV19; 9 bases are shared with TRBD1. This CDR3 has 17 residues. The V gene's germline CDR1 is LNHDA and CDR2 SQIVND (reference sequence). This CDR3 reads CANSIATGGPFQETQYF. CDR3 nucleotides: TGTGCCAATAGTATAGCCACAGGGGGCCCTTTTCAAGAGACCCAGTACTTC.

There are a few counts of this clonotype. This chain joins TRBV20-1 and TRBJ2-3; TRBD2 might be the D (6 bases). This CDR3 has 15 amino acids. Germline values: CDR1 DFQATT, CDR2 SNEGSKA (reference sequence). Trimming shortened V by 0 bases and J by 3 bases, and 13 bases separated the two germline ends. CDR3 in DNA: TGCAGTGCTAGAGATTCCGGGAGAGGTACAGATACGCAGTATTTT. Its protein is CSARDSGRGTDTQYF.

J is TRBJ2-1 and V is TRBV5-1; the D gene is possibly TRBD2 (5 bases). V lost 4 bases, J lost 2 bases, and 13 bases lay in between. CDR3 length: 15 residues. Germline CDR1 and CDR2: SGHRS and YFSETQ. The CDR3 DNA reads as TGCGCCAGCAGCCCGGGCGGGTGGCCCTACAATGAGCAGTTCTTC. This codes for CASSPGGWPYNEQFF.

This clonotype was detected ten times or more. The J gene is TRBJ1-6, the V gene TRBV7-2; 8 bases are a match to TRBD1. J was trimmed by 2 bases and V by 5 bases; bases with no gene match: 11. The CDR3 has 18 amino acids. Germline CDR1 reads SGHTA; CDR2 reads FQGNSA. The CDR3 region is CASSRDPSGGAYNSPLHF. CDR3 in DNA: TGTGCCAGCAGCCGCGATCCTTCAGGGGGCGCCTATAATTCACCCCTCCACTTT.

This clonotype was found many times. The V call is TRBV19, the J call TRBJ1-2; D remains ambiguous. The CDR3 is made up of 17 amino acids. V was shortened by 5 bases and J by 4 bases, with 23 bases between the two germline ends. The germline V gene has CDR1 LNHDA and CDR2 SQIVND (reference sequence). This chain's CDR3 is CASSDCLTNRKTYGYTF. The CDR3 DNA sequence: TGTGCCAGTAGTGACTGTCTGACAAATCGAAAGACCTATGGCTACACCTTC.

Many counts were recorded for this clonotype. The chain couples TRBV20-1 to TRBJ1-2; D not resolved. Trimming shortened V by 1 base and J by 5 bases, and 8 bases separated the two germline ends. In germline, CDR1 is DFQATT, CDR2 SNEGSKA (reference sequence). There are 12 residues in the CDR3. The CDR3 nucleotides read TGCAGTGCTAGAGGCGGGGTTTATGGCTACACCTTC. This encodes CSARGGVYGYTF.

This clonotype was seen repeatedly, ten times or more. The chain recombines TRBV6-1 with TRBJ2-3, with 10 bases fitting TRBD2. This CDR3 has 16 residues. Trimming removed 1 base from V and 7 bases from J; junction bases left unmatched: 8. The germline gives CDR1 MNHNS, CDR2 SASEGT. The CDR3 protein is CASSEVGSGRSYTQYF. CDR3 DNA sequence: TGTGCCAGCAGTGAAGTCGGTAGCGGGAGGTCATATACGCAGTATTTT.

In regard to this clonotype: A much more abundant neighbour one base away suggests this may be a read error. V gene TRBV3-1 combines with J gene TRBJ2-2, with D maybe TRBD2 (6 bases). The V and J ends lost 1 base and 5 bases respectively, with 11 bases between them. CDR1 is LGHDT, CDR2 YNNKEL, per germline (reference sequence). There are 15 residues in the CDR3. The CDR3 reads CASSQARRGTGELFF. CDR3 coding DNA: TGTGCCAGCAGCCAAGCCAGGAGGGGAACCGGGGAGCTGTTTTTT.

About this clonotype: A much larger clone differs from this one at a single base, so this may be a read error. J is TRBJ1-4 and V is TRBV6-5, with unresolved D. Germline values: CDR1 MNHEY, CDR2 SVGAGI. This CDR3 is built from 15 residues. V lost 7 bases and J lost 3, with 15 bases in between. The CDR3 region is CASNSRGAANEKLFF. CDR3 DNA sequence: TGTGCCAGCAACTCCCGGGGAGCAGCTAATGAAAAACTGTTTTTT.

This sequence joins TRBV5-8 and TRBJ1-2, with D unclear. The V gene lost 7 bases and the J gene lost 4 bases, with 23 bases spanning the gap. This CDR3 has 16 residues. Germline CDR1 reads SGHTS; CDR2 reads YDEGEE. The CDR3 loop reads CASSRGHPRKTYGYTF. The CDR3 nucleotides read TGTGCCAGCTCTCGCGGTCATCCACGAAAGACCTATGGCTACACCTTC.

This clonotype was recorded many times. The chain recombines TRBV7-6 with TRBJ2-3, with 8 bases aligning to TRBD2. This CDR3 region has 16 residues. Germline trimming cut 2 bases from V and 4 bases from J; bases unmatched to any gene: 8. Germline V CDR1 and CDR2: SGHVS, FNYEAQ. CDR3 sequence reads: CASSLWGGGLADTQYF. CDR3 nucleotides: TGTGCCAGCAGCTTATGGGGCGGGGGGCTGGCAGATACGCAGTATTTT.

V usage is TRBV27 and J usage is TRBJ2-3, with D possibly TRBD1 on 5 matching bases. This CDR3 is built from 13 residues. Germline-derived CDR1 and CDR2 are MNHEY and SMNVEV (reference sequence). V lost 8 bases and J 4 bases, leaving 13 bases between the germline ends. CDR3 nucleotide sequence: TGTGCCAGCTGCCCCTGGGGCGCAGATACGCAGTATTTT. It translates to CASCPWGADTQYF.

Note on this clonotype: It may be a read error: a sequence one base away is much more abundant. The chain employs TRBV3-1 and TRBJ1-2; no firm D call. CDR3 length: 17 residues. CDR1 LGHDT and CDR2 YNNKEL come from the germline V gene (reference sequence). V lost 5 bases, J lost 4 bases, and 23 bases lay in between. The CDR3 loop is CASSSKLALRKTYGYTF. Here the CDR3 DNA reads TGTGCCAGCAGCAGCAAACTCGCCCTTCGAAAGACCTATGGCTACACCTTC.

The CDR3 DNA reads TGTGCCAGCAGTTGTAGCTTCTGCATCGGAAAGACCTATGGCTACACCTTC. It is translated as CASSCSFCIGKTYGYTF. The J gene is TRBJ1-2, the V gene TRBV6-2 or TRBV6-3; D gene uncertain. The germline V gene has CDR1 MNHEY and CDR2 SVGEGT. V was pared by 4 bases and J by 4 bases, with 22 bases between. The CDR3 contains 17 residues.